This TCR beta chain was found in a study of blood T cell repertoires in COVID-19. The wider study: Italy, Spain and the United States were the sources of the convalescent and acute COVID-19 samples.

As to this clone: The same CDR3 arises from other DNA sequences in this sample as well.

Original methodology: Using reference gene primer amplification, nucleated cell counts were estimated. The repertoire was sequenced with immunoSEQ multiplex PCR; TCRdb's copy has only in-frame clones and lacks some. V, J and clone size are taken as reported in that table, and D and trimming were inferred from the DNA itself. The data show approximately 210,000 clones, under 90% seen once. Sequencing input: peripheral blood. This TCR came from an elderly woman with COVID-19, enrolled during active disease.

The CDR3 here is CASSVLGGAYQETQYF. CDR3 in DNA: TGTGCCAGCAGCGTTCTTGGAGGGGCGTACCAAGAGACCCAGTACTTC. The genes are TRBV9 and TRBJ2-5, with D maybe TRBD2 (6 bases). Trimming shortened V by 2 bases and J by 0 bases, and 14 bases separated the two germline ends. The CDR3 contains 16 residues. Germline loops: CDR1 SGDLS, CDR2 YYNGEE.